One sample yielded the 17 T cell receptor beta chains listed below, sequenced in a study of shared clonotypes between healthy human individuals. Using immunoSEQ multiplex PCR, the repertoire was profiled, and TCRdb retains in-frame clones only, with some absent. The sample has 500,000 to 550,000 clones; around 95% are singletons. The source material was naive CD4+ T cells sorted from blood. Indicated subset: CD45RA+ positively selected. The source of these receptors is a woman in her twenties or thirties in good health.

The chain links TRBV2 to TRBJ1-4; D ambiguous. This CDR3 has 15 residues. The germline V gene encodes CDR1 SNHLY and CDR2 FYNNEI. Trimming pared 5 bases from V and 6 bases from J, leaving 16 bases between. This CDR3 is CASSWSEGIHEKLFF. The CDR3 DNA reads TGTGCCAGCAGTTGGAGCGAAGGGATCCATGAAAAACTGTTTTTT.

The rearrangement links TRBV28 to TRBJ2-7; D might be TRBD2 (6 bases). Germline assignment: CDR1 MDHEN and CDR2 SYDVKM. V was trimmed by 1 base and J by 2 bases, leaving 15 bases between them. This CDR3 is 16 amino acids long. CDR3 nucleotide sequence: TGTGCCAGCAGTTTATTGCGGGCGGGACCTCCCTACGAGCAGTACTTC. This translates into CASSLLRAGPPYEQYF. The entire variable domain, with the rest obtained from reference TRBV28 and TRBJ2-7, is as follows: DVKVTQSSRYLVKRTGEKVFLECVQDMDHENMFWYRQDPGLGLRLIYFSYDVKMKEKGDIPEGYSVSREKKERFSLILESASTNQTSMYLCASSLLRAGPPYEQYFGPGTRLTVT.

CDR3 nucleotides: TGTGCCAGCAGTTTTAGGGGTTCAAGCTCCTACGAGCAGTACTTC. It translates to CASSFRGSSSYEQYF. The rearrangement links TRBV28 to TRBJ2-7; D may be TRBD1 (5 bases). The V end was cut by 3 bases, the J end by 0 bases, with 12 bases between. The CDR3 contains 15 residues. Germline V gene lookup returns CDR1 MDHEN and CDR2 SYDVKM.

This chain joins TRBV19 and TRBJ2-7, with D uncertain. Germline V lookup: CDR1 LNHDA, CDR2 SQIVND (reference sequence). The CDR3 runs 16 residues. V was clipped by 3 bases and J by 2 bases, with 17 bases between them. CDR3 DNA sequence: TGTGCCAGTAGTATTGGTCCCAGAACAACAGCCTACGAGCAGTACTTC. It specifies CASSIGPRTTAYEQYF.

Points on this clone: The sample has other DNA sequences that encode this CDR3 too. V gene TRBV7-7 combines with J gene TRBJ2-1; TRBD1 agrees at 9 bases. CDR3 length equals 13 residues. Trimming cost V 3 bases and J 7 bases; bases outside gene matches: 1. The germline gives CDR1 SSHAT, CDR2 FNYEAQ (reference sequence). The CDR3 DNA reads as TGTGCCAGCAGCTTGGACAGGGGAAATGAGCAGTTCTTC. Its protein product is CASSLDRGNEQFF.

This rearrangement joins TRBV6-5 to TRBJ2-1; 9 bases are shared with TRBD2. V was clipped by 0 bases and J by 10 bases; unmatched bases: 7. This CDR3 is built from 15 residues. CDR1 is MNHEY and CDR2 is SVGAGI in the germline V gene. In DNA, the CDR3 is TGTGCCAGCAGTTACTCAGCTAGCGGGGCTGTGGAGCAGTTCTTC. It codes for CASSYSASGAVEQFF.

The gene calls are TRBV25-1 and TRBJ2-1; maybe TRBD2 (7 bases). V lost 6 bases and J 7 bases, leaving 19 bases between the germline ends. Germline V lookup: CDR1 MGHDK, CDR2 SYGVNS. This CDR3 comprises 15 residues. CDR3 DNA: TGTGCCAGCAGCCTGGGGAGGGGGAACAGGAATGAGCAGTTCTTC. It yields the protein CASSLGRGNRNEQFF.

The genes are TRBV7-9 and TRBJ1-1; 7 bases agree with TRBD1. J was trimmed by 3 bases and V by 1 base; bases with no gene match: 2. This CDR3 region has 14 residues. Germline lookup yields CDR1 SEHNR and CDR2 FQNEAQ (reference sequence). In DNA, the CDR3 is TGTGCCAGCAGCTTAGAACAGGGGCACACTGAAGCTTTCTTT. Protein: CASSLEQGHTEAFF.

The J gene is TRBJ1-5, the V gene TRBV4-2; 8 positions agree with TRBD1. V shed 3 bases, J shed 7 bases, and the junction held 8 bases outside the gene matches. Germline V gives CDR1 LGHNA, CDR2 YNFKEQ. CDR3 size: 15 residues. The CDR3 region is CASSHGQGREQPQHF. CDR3 DNA sequence: TGTGCCAGCAGCCATGGACAGGGCAGGGAACAGCCCCAGCATTTT.

The chain couples TRBV25-1 to TRBJ2-7; 8 nucleotides match TRBD1. From germline, CDR1 is MGHDK and CDR2 SYGVNS. V shed 7 bases, J shed 3 bases, and the junction held 5 bases outside the gene matches. The CDR3 runs 13 residues. In DNA, the CDR3 is TGTGCCAGCACGAGACAGGGGAGCTACGAGCAGTACTTC. Translated: CASTRQGSYEQYF.

V is TRBV5-4 and J is TRBJ2-1, with 8 bases fitting TRBD1. The CDR3 sequence is 15 residues long. V trimming: 4 bases; J trimming: 4 bases; junction bases outside the gene matches: 7. Germline V gene lookup returns CDR1 SGHNT and CDR2 YYREEE (reference sequence). DNA for the CDR3: TGTGCCAGCAGCGCCGGACAGGGCTTTTACAATGAGCAGTTCTTC. It yields the protein CASSAGQGFYNEQFF.

This clone turned up a few times. The rearrangement uses TRBV5-1 and TRBJ1-2, with D perhaps matching TRBD1 (5 bases). Trimming stripped 2 bases from V and 6 bases from J, with 11 bases between. The CDR3 sequence is 13 residues long. The germline V gene has CDR1 SGHRS and CDR2 YFSETQ. The CDR3 region has the DNA TGCGCCAGCAGCTTCACCGGGACTGATGGCTACACCTTC. As protein: CASSFTGTDGYTF.

To note about this clone: Its ends do not fully match the called genes, so a read error is possible. The chain uses TRBV11-2 and TRBJ1-3, with 10 bases that match TRBD1. Germline CDR1 is SGHAT and CDR2 is FQNNGV. CDR3 length: 14 residues. DNA for the CDR3: TGTGCCAGCAGCGGACAGGGGGTTGGATACACCATATATTTT. Translating it yields CASSGQGVGYTIYF.

This sequence joins TRBV7-2 and TRBJ2-6, with D maybe TRBD2 (5 bases). CDR3 length equals 16 residues. Germline CDR1 SGHTA, CDR2 FQGNSA. Trimming cost V 0 bases and J 0 bases, with 6 bases left between them. In nucleotides, the CDR3 is TGTGCCAGCAGCTTAGCGGGGAGCTCTGGGGCCAACGTCCTGACTTTC. Protein sequence: CASSLAGSSGANVLTF. The whole variable domain, remainder taken from reference TRBV7-2 and TRBJ2-6, is GAGVSQSPSNKVTEKGKDVELRCDPISGHTALYWYRQSLGQGLEFLIYFQGNSAPDKSGLPSDRFSAERTGGSVSTLTIQRTQQEDSAVYLCASSLAGSSGANVLTFGAGSRLTVL.

The rearrangement uses TRBV14 and TRBJ2-7, with 7 bases lining up with TRBD2. The germline gives CDR1 SGHDN, CDR2 FVKESK. With 3 bases clipped from V and 4 bases from J, the junction kept 9 bases outside the gene matches. The CDR3 is 15 amino acids. The CDR3 DNA follows: TGTGCCAGCAGCCAGGCCCGGGGCGGGAGTTACGAGCAGTACTTC. The encoded protein is CASSQARGGSYEQYF.

The rearrangement links TRBV7-2 to TRBJ2-5, with 7 nucleotides matching TRBD2. Germline V CDR1 and CDR2: SGHTA, FQGNSA. CDR3 length: 14 residues. With V trimmed by 5 bases and J by 5 bases, 8 bases remained unmatched. The CDR3 DNA reads TGTGCCAGCAGCAGGGGAGGGCCCGGGGAGACCCAGTACTTC. Its protein is CASSRGGPGETQYF.

The chain has TRBV6-5 and TRBJ2-3; D ambiguous. Germline assignment: CDR1 MNHEY and CDR2 SVGAGI. The CDR3 is 14 residues long. V shed 6 bases and J shed 3 bases, with 13 bases lying between them. CDR3: CASRPLVGTDTQYF. CDR3 nucleotides: TGTGCCAGCAGACCATTGGTGGGGACAGATACGCAGTATTTT.